A selection of T cell receptor beta chains follows, all from one sample in a study of blood T cell repertoires in COVID-19. The repertoire was sequenced with immunoSEQ multiplex PCR; TCRdb's copy has only in-frame clones and lacks some. This sample has roughly 100,000 clones; 80% to 90% occur once, and the top ten carry around 3.2%. Specimen: peripheral blood. These TCRs come from a human donor in a cohort sampled during active COVID-19. Both conserved end residues are part of each CDR3. The D gene is left open where the match is weak. Clone sizes are given selectively: once, few, many, or a class where the clone is expanded.

TRBV28	.	TRBJ2-7	.	CASSQTPYEQYF	TGTGCCAGCAGTCAGACTCCCTACGAGCAGTACTTC
TRBV5-1	TRBD2	TRBJ2-3	.	CASSRLADTDTQYF	TGCGCCAGCAGCAGACTAGCGGACACAGATACGCAGTATTTT
TRBV5-1	.	TRBJ2-1	.	CASSLRSGRRSYNEQFF	TGCGCCAGCAGCTTGCGTTCCGGGAGACGCTCCTACAATGAGCAGTTCTTC
TRBV5-4	TRBD1	TRBJ2-7	.	CASSQHQGVHPYEQYF	TGTGCCAGCAGCCAGCATCAGGGGGTTCATCCCTACGAGCAGTACTTC
TRBV2	.	TRBJ2-1	.	CASSEISGPRNEQFF	TGTGCCAGCAGTGAGATCAGCGGGCCAAGGAATGAGCAGTTCTTC
TRBV27	.	TRBJ2-6	.	CATYSSGANVLTF	TGTGCCACCTACAGCTCTGGGGCCAACGTCCTGACTTTC
TRBV6-4	.	TRBJ2-1	.	CASSEAGSSYNEQFF	TGTGCCAGCAGTGAGGCGGGTAGCTCCTACAATGAGCAGTTCTTC
TRBV27	TRBD1	TRBJ2-7	few	CASSFTGQGPYEQYF	TGTGCCAGCAGTTTTACGGGACAGGGACCATACGAGCAGTACTTC
TRBV6-5	.	TRBJ1-1	.	CASRGVNTEAFF	TGTGCCAGCCGGGGGGTGAACACTGAAGCTTTCTTT
TRBV25-1	TRBD2	TRBJ2-2	.	CASSGVAGGLNTGELFF	TGTGCCAGCAGTGGAGTAGCGGGAGGGCTTAACACCGGGGAGCTGTTTTTT
TRBV21-1	.	TRBJ1-6	.	CASSNSCRAKVSPLHF	TGTGCCAGCAGCAACTCGTGCAGGGCCAAAGTTTCACCCCTCCACTTT
TRBV5-1	TRBD1	TRBJ2-7	.	CASSSQGAVRGVEQYF	TGCGCCAGCAGCTCTCAGGGGGCGGTGCGGGGAGTCGAGCAGTACTTC
TRBV5-8	.	TRBJ2-6	.	CASSLPVSGANVLTF	TGTGCCAGCAGCTTGCCAGTCTCTGGGGCCAACGTCCTGACTTTC
TRBV5-6	TRBD1	TRBJ2-2	.	CASNIRGHGELFF	TGTGCCAGCAACATCAGGGGGCACGGGGAGCTGTTTTTT
TRBV5-1	.	TRBJ1-1	.	CASSLFSDRGWAEAFF	TGCGCCAGCAGCTTGTTCAGCGATAGGGGGTGGGCTGAAGCTTTCTTT
TRBV27	TRBD1	TRBJ2-7	.	CASRLRRDRGTQYF	TGTGCCAGCAGGTTGCGCCGGGACAGGGGAACGCAGTACTTC
TRBV9	TRBD1	TRBJ2-1	.	CASSVSVGQVNNEQFF	TGTGCCAGCAGCGTAAGTGTGGGACAGGTGAACAATGAGCAGTTCTTC
TRBV4-1	.	TRBJ2-7	.	CASSQLFRQVGSYEQYF	TGCGCCAGCAGCCAACTTTTCCGACAGGTCGGATCCTACGAGCAGTACTTC
TRBV9	TRBD1	TRBJ1-5	.	CASSAGTDRQPQHF	TGTGCCAGCAGCGCTGGGACAGACCGACAGCCCCAGCATTTT
TRBV5-1	.	TRBJ1-4	.	CASSFGQSNEKLFF	TGCGCCAGCAGCTTTGGGCAGAGTAATGAAAAACTGTTTTTT